The clone carrying this T cell receptor (beta chain) was seen a handful of times. What it binds is not known. The V and J ends lost 4 bases and 7 bases, in that order; junction bases with no gene match: 3. The CDR3 extends over 14 amino acids. CDR1 is SGHRS and CDR2 is YFSETQ in the germline V gene. The source of the sample is a study of CD8+ T cells in alopecia areata. Study observations and caveats: Sharing of TCRs across patients appeared less clear than in mice, possibly for HLA-related reasons. On tofacitinib, scalp clonality and expanded CD8+ clones among top 100 fell significantly.

Indicated treatment: oral pan-JAK inhibitor, 5-10 mg twice daily. RNA, once extracted, was reverse transcribed into cDNA for use as the sequencing template. Sequencing was performed with immunoSEQ multiplex PCR; in TCRdb, only in-frame clones are kept and a portion is missing. The sample yields a few hundred thousand clones, 45% to 70% seen once. The V gene is TRBV5-1, the J gene TRBJ2-1; 12 bases agree with TRBD2. The origin of this receptor is a human donor with alopecia areata. The material was CD4+ T cells sorted from blood, obtained at week 52, from a patient treated with tofacitinib. The CDR3 DNA sequence: TGCGCCAGCAGCCTGACTAGCGGGGGAAATGAGCAGTTCTTC. This gives the protein CASSLTSGGNEQFF.